This T cell receptor beta chain was profiled in a study of shared clonotypes between healthy human individuals (dated by TCRdb to about 2020). Context from the whole study: The cohort comprised a couple of women and three men aged 18 to 49 years. For each donor, three plates each were used for CD4 naive and CD4 memory, two plates were used for CD8 naive, and one plate was used for CD8 memory. To estimate repertoire size and how much clonotype sharing occurs between individuals, the study deeply sequenced the blood TCR repertoires of five healthy adults. Different laboratories and diverse techniques were used to prepare libraries and sequence TCR repertoires, to increase sequencing depth and limit assay-specific biases. Per donor, leukapheresis produced somewhere between about 0.9 and 9.5 billion PBMCs.

CD8 naive samples consisted of CD45RO-negative cells that were positively selected for CCR7, yielding a CD45RA+CCR7+ population without TemRA cells. The donors were healthy, HIV-negative adults with no recently reported acute infections or vaccinations. All donors were Caucasian adults living in Nashville, Tennessee, USA. After blood collection by leukapheresis, PBMCs were isolated using Ficoll-Histopaque density gradient centrifugation and then cryopreserved in the vapor phase of liquid nitrogen. Purity and quantity of every magnetically sorted T cell population were checked by analytical flow cytometry. From each sorted fraction, genomic DNA was isolated and quantified by UV absorbance on a Nanodrop 2000c. V is reduced by 0 bases and J by 4 bases, leaving a spacing of 7 bases between them. In the germline V gene, CDR1 corresponds to MNHEY and CDR2 to SVGAGI. The CDR3 has 13 amino acids, counting the end cysteine and phenylalanine. Just the 39-base CDR3 DNA is kept, in frame starting at base 1.

With respect to this clone: It lacks a known antigen. No much larger clone exists at a distance of one base, and base qualities are not known.

Results the study describes overall, beyond this receptor: Higher generation probabilities were observed for clonotypes shared by all four sorted-subset donors than for non-shared clonotypes. Even with the large sequencing depth, rarefaction of the sorted-subset datasets indicated that sequencing was incomplete. Across a handful of donors, roughly 5% of naive CD4, around 3.5% of naive CD8, about 2.3% of memory CD4, and approximately 0.42% of memory CD8 clonotypes were shared. Pairwise subsampling indicated that sequencing depth was expected to affect the degree of clonotype sharing among donors. Sampling was limited to blood, and TCR repertoires in tissue likely differ from TCR repertoires in blood. Because the study included only a small number of donors, the genetic and exposure-history diversity represented was limited. Naive subsets generally had larger estimated clonotype richness than memory subsets did.

TCR CDR3 regions were amplified from genomic DNA by multiplex PCR using the deep immunoSEQ assay. Extracted genomic DNA from each cell subset was distributed evenly across all wells of several immunoSEQ 96-well plates, and each plate was treated as a replicate. For sorted subsets, each replicate PCR was loaded with 200 ng genomic DNA, equivalent to 25,000 to 35,000 T cell genomes. Purified libraries were measured with a Qubit 3.0 fluorometer, size-checked on a Bioanalyzer 2100, and measured again with the KAPA Library Quantification kit. A separate single-read 150-cycle Illumina NextSeq 550 flow cell was used to sequence each immunoSEQ 96-well plate. The published analysis was carried out like this. Because the immunoSEQ output held only junctional sequences and lacked quality scores, the filtering could not match the filtering applied to full-length reads. To assign V/J genes and CDR3, sequences were annotated against IMGT germline references using PyIR, a Python wrapper for IgBLAST v1.9. Reads were removed for weak V/J assignments (E-value above 1e-6), missing CDR3, stop codons, out-of-frame junctions, or ambiguous translated residues. A V3J clonotype was defined by an identical inferred V gene, J gene, and CDR3 amino acid sequence. The percentage overlap between two repertoires was calculated by dividing the number of shared unique clonotypes by the size of the smaller repertoire. Richness of each repertoire was evaluated using RTK rarefaction, the Chao1 estimator, and Recon v2.1 estimates of unobserved clonotypes. Generation probabilities for all TCRbeta clonotypes obtained by the gDNA method from a handful of donors were computed using OLGA. This is the immuneACCESS table as TCRdb keeps it, with only in-frame sequences that have V and J called. A part of the clones is gone; compared with another copy, unresolved V genes explain less than half, and the rest is unexplained. The D gene and trimming were derived from the DNA, and the V and J assignments and clone size from that table. Present in this sample are some 2 million clones, just under 95% of which were seen just once. The top ten hold around 1.2% of the sample.

The chain was built from TRBV6-5 and TRBJ2-7; confidence is insufficient to name the D gene. The sample taken for sequencing was naive CD8+ T cells sorted from blood. Sample cell subset or site, as interpreted from the label and publication: CD45RA+CCR7+. The TCR originated in a man aged 18 to 29 in good health. CDR3 sequence: CASSYSLAYEQYF. In nucleotide form, the sequence is TGTGCCAGCAGTTACTCGCTGGCGTACGAGCAGTACTTC.